A single sample is the source of the 23 T cell receptor beta chains below, sequenced in a study of cytomegalovirus exposure and HLA in healthy donors. This PCR relied on a set of 60 Vbeta primers and 13 Jbeta primers. The repertoire was sequenced with immunoSEQ multiplex PCR; TCRdb's copy has only in-frame clones and lacks some. The sample consists of 150,000 to 200,000 clones, approximately 80% of them appearing once. The sample taken for sequencing was PBMCs. These receptors originate from a man aged 30 to 45 in good health and CMV-seronegative.

The V gene is TRBV29-1, the J gene TRBJ2-7; TRBD1 matches 8 bases. V dropped 1 base and J dropped 3; count of bases not matched to a gene: 5. CDR3 length: 14 amino acids. Germline CDR1 is SQVTM and CDR2 is ANQGSEA. CDR3 DNA sequence: TGCAGCGTTGAAGGCCCACAGGGGGACTACGAGCAGTACTTC. Translating gives CSVEGPQGDYEQYF.

The chain employs TRBV2 and TRBJ1-4, with 9 bases fitting TRBD1. V lost 6 bases and J lost 8; bases outside the gene matches: 7. Germline loops: CDR1 SNHLY, CDR2 FYNNEI. The CDR3 totals 14 residues. The CDR3 loop reads CASRWTGVEEKLFF. CDR3 DNA sequence: TGTGCCAGCAGGTGGACAGGGGTGGAGGAAAAACTGTTTTTT.

This sequence joins TRBV18 and TRBJ2-5; TRBD2 aligns across 7 bases. V gave up 3 bases and J gave up 4 bases; unmatched junction bases: 14. The CDR3 spans 17 residues. Looked up from germline, CDR1 is KGHSH and CDR2 is LQKENI. The chain's CDR3 is CASSPPMGGGRTETQYF. CDR3 coding DNA: TGTGCCAGCTCACCGCCCATGGGCGGGGGAAGAACAGAGACCCAGTACTTC.

The chain has TRBV7-2 and TRBJ2-5; D perhaps matches TRBD1 (6 bases). Trimming stripped 4 bases from V and 5 bases from J, with 14 bases between. CDR1 and CDR2 from the germline V gene are SGHTA and FQGNSA. This CDR3 is 14 amino acids long. CDR3 DNA: TGTGCCAGCAGCTCTGGGACACCCGGGGAGACCCAGTACTTC. Translated: CASSSGTPGETQYF.

As regards this clone: Its ends do not fully match the called genes, so a read error is possible. Additional DNA sequences in this sample encode the identical CDR3. The chain carries TRBV4-1 and TRBJ2-1; 11 bases match TRBD2. The CDR3 has 17 residues. Germline lookup yields CDR1 MGHRA and CDR2 YSYEKL. The CDR3 here is CASSLTIAGGQKDEQFF. DNA for the CDR3: TGCGCCAGCAGCTTAACCATAGCGGGGGGGCAGAAGGATGAGCAATTCTTC.

The chain recombines TRBV14 with TRBJ2-7, with 10 bases aligning to TRBD1. The CDR3 consists of 15 residues. From germline, CDR1 is SGHDN and CDR2 FVKESK. Trimming at V came to 1 base and at J to 2 bases, leaving 2 bases not matched to a gene. The CDR3 DNA reads TGTGCCAGCAGCCAAGGGACAGGGGGTACCTACGAGCAGTACTTC. The encoded protein is CASSQGTGGTYEQYF.

The chain carries TRBV27 and TRBJ2-3; 12 positions match TRBD1. After removal of 5 bases from V and 6 bases from J, the junction contained 12 bases not matched to a gene. Germline V gene data show CDR1 as MNHEY and CDR2 as SMNVEV (reference sequence). CDR3 length: 17 amino acids. The CDR3 is CASSTPGTGGPGDTQYF. The CDR3 nucleotides read TGTGCCAGCAGTACACCCGGGACAGGGGGCCCGGGGGATACGCAGTATTTT.

This clone appeared a few times. V usage is TRBV9 and J usage is TRBJ2-5, with 14 nucleotides matching TRBD2. The germline CDR1 and CDR2 sequences are SGDLS and YYNGEE. The CDR3 contains 17 residues. The trim removed 0 bases at V and 5 bases at J, leaving 6 bases unmatched. The CDR3 nucleotides are TGTGCCAGCAGCGTAGGGACTAGCGGGGGGCTGGGCGAGACCCAGTACTTC. It yields the protein CASSVGTSGGLGETQYF.

This rearrangement joins TRBV28 to TRBJ2-1, with TRBD2 identical over 9 bases. The V and J ends lost 6 bases and 6 bases, in that order; junction bases with no gene match: 9. This CDR3 comprises 15 residues. Looked up from germline, CDR1 is MDHEN and CDR2 is SYDVKM. CDR3 loop: CASRSPGLAINEQFF. In DNA form, the CDR3 reads TGTGCCAGCAGATCCCCGGGACTAGCAATCAATGAGCAGTTCTTC.

V and J are TRBV18 and TRBJ2-7; 8 bases are a match to TRBD2. The J segment lost 5 bases and the V segment lost 3 bases, leaving 6 bases of the junction unmatched. The CDR3 loop spans 14 amino acids. Germline-derived CDR1 and CDR2 are KGHSH and LQKENI. CDR3 DNA sequence: TGTGCCAGCTCACCTTCGGGGGGGACAAACGAGCAGTACTTC. Encoded protein: CASSPSGGTNEQYF.

This clone is a singleton in its sample. The chain has TRBV4-3 and TRBJ2-1, with D possibly TRBD1 on 6 matching bases. The CDR3 contains 15 residues. V was clipped by 0 bases and J by 5 bases, with 11 bases between them. Germline V gives CDR1 LGHNA, CDR2 YSLEER. Written as DNA, the CDR3 is TGCGCCAGCAGCCAAGATGAGGGGGTGAACAATGAGCAGTTCTTC. Translation: CASSQDEGVNNEQFF.

The chain combines TRBV2 with TRBJ2-3; 10 bases are a match to TRBD2. The V and J ends lost 7 bases and 8 bases, in that order; junction bases with no gene match: 9. Per the germline V gene, CDR1 is SNHLY and CDR2 is FYNNEI. There are 14 residues in the CDR3. DNA of the CDR3: TGTGCCAGCAAACCCGGGACTAGCGAGGGTACGCAGTATTTT. This encodes CASKPGTSEGTQYF.

This chain uses TRBV11-2 with TRBJ2-2; TRBD2 aligns across 7 bases. This CDR3 comprises 17 residues. Germline V lookup: CDR1 SGHAT, CDR2 FQNNGV. Trimming removed 1 base from V and 2 bases from J; junction bases left unmatched: 7. The DNA of the CDR3 is TGTGCCAGCAGCTTAGCAGGCCAGCGGGATAACACCGGGGAGCTGTTTTTT. Translating it yields CASSLAGQRDNTGELFF.

The rearrangement links TRBV7-2 to TRBJ2-7; D possibly corresponds to TRBD1 (5 bases). The CDR3 runs 14 residues. Germline V gene lookup returns CDR1 SGHTA and CDR2 FQGNSA. Trimming stripped 2 bases from V and 2 bases from J, with 10 bases between. The CDR3 DNA reads as TGTGCCAGCAGCTTAATCCAGGGAACCTACGAGCAGTACTTC. It specifies CASSLIQGTYEQYF.

The rearrangement uses TRBV6-5 and TRBJ1-4; D remains ambiguous. Per the germline V gene, CDR1 is MNHEY and CDR2 is SVGAGI. V was clipped by 1 base and J by 11 bases, with 11 bases between them. CDR3 length: 13 residues. CDR3 region: CASSYLRPPKLFF. The CDR3 nucleotides read TGTGCCAGCAGTTACTTGCGCCCGCCTAAACTGTTTTTT.

The V call is TRBV7-3, the J call TRBJ2-2, with 14 bases fitting TRBD2. J was trimmed by 4 bases and V by 5 bases; bases with no gene match: 6. Per the germline V gene, CDR1 is SGHTA and CDR2 is FQGTGA. The CDR3 contains 17 residues. The CDR3 DNA reads TGTGCCAGCAGCGGGACCGGGACTAGCGGGGGCACCGGGGAGCTGTTTTTT. This sequence encodes CASSGTGTSGGTGELFF. Filled out from reference TRBV7-3 and TRBJ2-2, the complete variable domain reads GAGVSQTPSNKVTEKGKYVELRCDPISGHTALYWYRQSLGQGPEFLIYFQGTGAADDSGLPNDRFFAVRPEGSVSTLKIQRTERGDSAVYLCASSGTGTSGGTGELFFGEGSRLTVL.

This clone has more than one count but fewer than ten. The V and J genes are TRBV7-2 and TRBJ2-6, with D uncertain. The CDR3 extends over 13 amino acids. CDR1 and CDR2 (germline): SGHTA, FQGNSA. Trimming took off 3 bases at V and 3 bases at J, with 3 bases between the two ends. The CDR3 reads CASSFYGANVLTF. CDR3 nucleotides: TGTGCCAGCAGCTTCTATGGGGCCAACGTCCTGACTTTC.

This clone was seen a few times. The rearrangement uses TRBV6-6 and TRBJ1-1, with D unclear. V lost 7 bases and J 5 bases, leaving 17 bases between the germline ends. The CDR3 extends over 14 amino acids. Germline assignment: CDR1 MNHNY and CDR2 SVGAGI (reference sequence). CDR3 residues: CASIGLGRGTEAFF. The CDR3 region has the DNA TGTGCCAGCATCGGTTTAGGCCGGGGAACTGAAGCTTTCTTT.

In DNA form, the CDR3 reads TGTGCCAGCTCACTCGGACAGCCTTATGGCTACACCTTC. This sequence encodes CASSLGQPYGYTF. The chain carries TRBV18 and TRBJ1-2, with a possible D match to TRBD1 (6 bases). CDR3 length equals 13 residues. Germline lookup yields CDR1 KGHSH and CDR2 LQKENI. The V end was cut by 4 bases, the J end by 5 bases, with 11 bases between. The full variable domain, with the rest looked up from reference TRBV18 and TRBJ1-2, is NAGVMQNPRHLVRRRGQEARLRCSPMKGHSHVYWYRQLPEEGLKFMVYLQKENIIDESGMPKERFSAEFPKEGPSILRIQQVVRGDSAAYFCASSLGQPYGYTFGSGTRLTVV.

The V and J genes are TRBV19 and TRBJ1-1; 10 bases agree with TRBD1. V shed 5 bases, J shed 3 bases, and the junction held 6 bases outside the gene matches. The CDR3 runs 15 residues. The germline V gene has CDR1 LNHDA and CDR2 SQIVND (reference sequence). Written as DNA, the CDR3 is TGTGCCAGTAGTGGCACGGGACAGGGGTACACTGAAGCTTTCTTT. As protein: CASSGTGQGYTEAFF.

This clone came up once. The rearrangement joins TRBV30 to TRBJ1-4, with TRBD1 identical over 9 bases. The CDR3 is 15 amino acids. CDR1 and CDR2 (germline): GTSNPN, SVGIG (reference sequence). After removal of 2 bases from V and 5 bases from J, the junction contained 6 bases not matched to a gene. In nucleotides, the CDR3 is TGTGCCTGGAGTATCGCCGGGACAGGGAATGAAAAACTGTTTTTT. Translation: CAWSIAGTGNEKLFF.

The genes are TRBV10-2 and TRBJ1-5; D gene ambiguous. The CDR3 is made up of 16 amino acids. Germline CDR1 reads WSHSY; CDR2 reads SAAADI. V lost 3 bases, J lost 7 bases, and 19 bases lay in between. CDR3 region: CASSDRAGSHQQPQHF. In DNA form, the CDR3 reads TGCGCCAGCAGTGACCGGGCGGGAAGCCACCAACAGCCCCAGCATTTT.

This clone was counted only a few times. In DNA form, the CDR3 reads TGTGCCAGCAGCTTAGCCTCACAGAGTGCAGCTTTCTTT. This gives the protein CASSLASQSAAFF. The gene calls are TRBV7-8 and TRBJ1-1; no clear D. Germline CDR1 is SGHVS and CDR2 is FQNEAQ. V lost 0 bases and J lost 10, with 12 bases in between. The CDR3 totals 13 residues.